This entry is about one TCR beta chain. Deletions cut 1 base from V and 3 bases from J, with 10 bases between. CDR1 is LGHNA and CDR2 is YSLEER in the germline V gene. CDR3 length: 15 amino acids. This sample was included in a study of T-cell reconstitution after alpha-beta-depleted transplantation in children. Using unique molecular identifiers, the investigators prepared the TCRbeta library. MiXCR, applied by TCRdb to the PCR reads, yields one record per CDR3 protein. The data show about 610,000 distinct CDR3 sequences, over 9.5% seen once. This sequence originates from a human donor who donated a stem cell graft to a child with acute myeloid leukemia. The chain carries TRBV4-3 and TRBJ2-1; D gene unclear. The sequencing used PBMCs from the stem cell graft donor, collected from the stem cell graft. CDR3 protein: CASSQGHTDYNEQFF. In nucleotides, the CDR3 is TGCGCCAGCAGCCAAGGTCATACAGACTACAATGAGCAGTTCTTC.